A selection of T cell receptor beta chains follows, all from one sample in a study of control samples from healthy donors and cancer patients. The data were produced by immunoSEQ multiplex PCR, yet TCRdb's version contains in-frame clones alone and is incomplete. The sample shows 150,000 to 200,000 clones, approximately 94% of them seen only once. The specimen was blood. These receptors were taken from a man aged 25 to 45 in good health. Both conserved end residues are part of each CDR3. A D gene is named only where the DNA matches it firmly. Not every row has a clone size; where given, it reads once, few, many or a size class.

d_call,clone_size,j_call,v_call,cdr3_nt,cdr3_aa
TRBD1,few,TRBJ1-1,TRBV2,TGTGCCAGCAGCCCGACAGGGGTTGAAGCTTTCTTT,CASSPTGVEAFF
TRBD1,-,TRBJ1-5,TRBV3-1/TRBV3-2,TGTGCCAGCAGCCAGGACAGGACCAATCAGCCCCAGCATTTT,CASSQDRTNQPQHF
TRBD2,-,TRBJ2-7,TRBV19,TGTGCCAGTAGTATAAGCGGGAGCGGTTACGAGCAGTACTTC,CASSISGSGYEQYF
-,-,TRBJ1-1,TRBV27,TGTGCCAGCAGTTCAGGGGAGGCCACTGAAGCTTTCTTT,CASSSGEATEAFF
-,-,TRBJ2-5,TRBV13,TGTGCCAGCAGAGTGGGGGCGGGGGAGACCCAGTACTTC,CASRVGAGETQYF
TRBD1,-,TRBJ1-6,TRBV5-1,TGCGCCAGCAGCTTGGCCGGGACAGGGTTTGGCTCACCCCTCCACTTT,CASSLAGTGFGSPLHF
-,-,TRBJ2-6,TRBV30,TGTGCCTGGTGGCGGGATGTTCTTAGCTCTGGGGCCAACGTCCTGACTTTC,CAWWRDVLSSGANVLTF
-,-,TRBJ1-2,TRBV4-2,TGTGCCAGCAGCCAAGATTTAGACAACAGCTATGGCTACACCTTC,CASSQDLDNSYGYTF
-,few,TRBJ2-1,TRBV27,TGTGCCAGCAGTCCCGGCTGGGGTCGGAGCTCCTACAATGAGCAGTTCTTC,CASSPGWGRSSYNEQFF
-,-,TRBJ1-3,TRBV7-2,TGTGCCAGCAGCTCCGAGGGGGGACTCGGGAACACCATATATTTT,CASSSEGGLGNTIYF
-,-,TRBJ2-7,TRBV12-3/TRBV12-4,TGTGCCAGCAGTTTAAGGCAGGCCCACGAGCAGTACTTC,CASSLRQAHEQYF
-,-,TRBJ2-5,TRBV14,TGTGCCAGCAGCCAAATCCGGGAGACCCAGTACTTC,CASSQIRETQYF
-,-,TRBJ2-5,TRBV11-2,TGTGCCAGCAGTCCGTACCAAGAGACCCAGTACTTC,CASSPYQETQYF
TRBD1,-,TRBJ2-5,TRBV18,TGCGCCAGCTCACCACCGGGGACAGGAGGGGAGACCCAGTACTTC,CASSPPGTGGETQYF